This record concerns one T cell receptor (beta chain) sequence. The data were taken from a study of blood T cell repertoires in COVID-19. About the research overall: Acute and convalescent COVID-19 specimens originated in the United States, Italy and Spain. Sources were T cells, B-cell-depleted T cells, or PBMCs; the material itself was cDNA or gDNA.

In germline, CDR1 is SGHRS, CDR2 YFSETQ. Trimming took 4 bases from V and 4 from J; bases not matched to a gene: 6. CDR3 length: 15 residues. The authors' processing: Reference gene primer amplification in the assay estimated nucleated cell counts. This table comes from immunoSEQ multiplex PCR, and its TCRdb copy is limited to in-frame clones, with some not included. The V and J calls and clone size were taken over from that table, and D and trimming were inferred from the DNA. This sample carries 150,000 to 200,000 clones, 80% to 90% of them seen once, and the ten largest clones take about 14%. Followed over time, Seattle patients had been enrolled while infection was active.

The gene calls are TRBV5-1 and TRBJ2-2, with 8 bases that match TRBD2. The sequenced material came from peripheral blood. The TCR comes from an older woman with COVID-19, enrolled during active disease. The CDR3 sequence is CASSPLAALTGELFF. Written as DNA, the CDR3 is TGCGCCAGCAGCCCACTAGCGGCCCTCACCGGGGAGCTGTTTTTT.